This T cell receptor beta chain was observed in a study of cytomegalovirus exposure and HLA in healthy donors. Amplification used 60 Vbeta primers and 13 Jbeta primers. Generated by immunoSEQ multiplex PCR, the TCRdb table keeps only in-frame clones and is missing some. Of 90,000 to 100,000 clones in the sample, 80% were seen once. The CDR3 totals 14 residues. V was trimmed by 5 bases and J by 8 bases, leaving 18 bases between them. The germline gives CDR1 LNHDA, CDR2 SQIVND (reference sequence). The source material was PBMCs. The sequence came from a man between 18 and 35 years old in good health and CMV-seronegative. The chain employs TRBV19 and TRBJ1-2, with D possibly being TRBD1 (6 bases). The CDR3 DNA is TGTGCCAGTAGTCCGCGACAGGTATCTATGGGCTACACCTTC. Translating it yields CASSPRQVSMGYTF.